This T cell receptor (beta chain) was observed in a study of blood T cell repertoires in COVID-19. The overall study: COVID-19 samples, acute and convalescent, were from the United States, Italy and Spain. PBMCs, B-cell-depleted T cells, or T cells provided the cDNA or gDNA that made up the material.

Participant ages covered roughly 18 to 89 years across 20 to 30 US areas. In the authors' methods: Amplification from reference gene primers served as the basis for estimated nucleated cell counts. This table comes from immunoSEQ multiplex PCR, and its TCRdb copy is limited to in-frame clones, with some not included. Clone size and V and J calls were adopted from that table, with D and trimming inferred from the DNA. In the table there are 150,000 to 200,000 clones, around 82% of which are singletons. Trimming took 2 bases from V and 9 from J, leaving 17 bases between them. Per the germline V gene, CDR1 is KGHSH and CDR2 is LQKENI. CDR3 length equals 15 residues.

Source material: PBMCs or T cells enriched from blood (not recorded which). The genes are TRBV18 and TRBJ2-4, with a possible D match to TRBD1 (6 bases). The clonotype comes from a woman aged 45-59 years with acute COVID-19. In nucleotides, the CDR3 is TGTGCCAGCTCACCAGTAGGGACAACCACCAGCATTCAGTACTTC. It is translated as CASSPVGTTTSIQYF.